This is a list of T cell receptor beta chains from one sample in a study of T cell responses to AZD1222 COVID-19 vaccine. Profiling relied on immunoSEQ multiplex PCR, and the TCRdb table lists in-frame clones only, not all of them. This sample carries over 120,000 clones, about 92% of them seen once, and the ten largest clones take under 2%. Sequenced material: peripheral blood, taken on day 0 of AZD1222 vaccination. The receptors were gathered from an adult in good health. The CDR3 runs from the conserved cysteine through the conserved F or W. Each record gives: clone size, J gene, D gene, V gene, CDR3 protein, CDR3 DNA. A D gene is named only where the DNA matches it firmly. The size of a clone is reported for some rows only, either as once, few or many, or as a class for expanded clones.

abundance: few
j_gene: TRBJ1-2
d_gene: .
v_gene: TRBV16
CDR3aa: CASTTISVNYGYTF
CDR3nt: TGTGCCAGCACCACCATCTCAGTTAACTATGGCTACACCTTC

abundance: .
j_gene: TRBJ2-7
d_gene: .
v_gene: TRBV12-3/TRBV12-4
CDR3aa: CASTPDSSYEQYF
CDR3nt: TGTGCCAGCACCCCTGACAGCTCTTACGAGCAGTACTTC

abundance: once
j_gene: TRBJ1-2
d_gene: .
v_gene: TRBV25-1
CDR3aa: CASSSPGAPEAGYTF
CDR3nt: TGTGCCAGCAGTTCTCCGGGGGCCCCAGAAGCTGGCTACACCTTC

abundance: .
j_gene: TRBJ1-5
d_gene: .
v_gene: TRBV29-1
CDR3aa: CSVGAGNQPQHF
CDR3nt: TGCAGCGTTGGAGCTGGCAATCAGCCCCAGCATTTT

abundance: .
j_gene: TRBJ1-2
d_gene: .
v_gene: TRBV27
CDR3aa: CASRGSPGRKRGYTF
CDR3nt: TGTGCCAGCAGAGGCAGCCCGGGACGGAAGAGGGGCTACACCTTC

abundance: once
j_gene: TRBJ1-6
d_gene: .
v_gene: TRBV7-9
CDR3aa: CASSFSDFNSPLHF
CDR3nt: TGTGCCAGCAGCTTCTCGGACTTTAATTCACCCCTCCACTTT

abundance: .
j_gene: TRBJ1-4
d_gene: .
v_gene: TRBV6-1
CDR3aa: CASSEAWSEKLFF
CDR3nt: TGTGCCAGCAGTGAAGCGTGGAGCGAAAAACTGTTTTTT

abundance: .
j_gene: TRBJ1-6
d_gene: .
v_gene: TRBV5-1
CDR3aa: CASSLGSWSSYNSPLHF
CDR3nt: TGCGCCAGCAGCTTGGGGTCTTGGAGCTCCTATAATTCACCCCTCCACTTT

abundance: .
j_gene: TRBJ2-7
d_gene: TRBD1
v_gene: TRBV6-6
CDR3aa: CASSSLRTGKGEQYF
CDR3nt: TGTGCCAGCAGTTCTTTAAGGACAGGGAAGGGCGAGCAGTACTTC

abundance: .
j_gene: TRBJ1-3
d_gene: .
v_gene: TRBV5-4
CDR3aa: CASSSRNTIYF
CDR3nt: TGTGCCAGCAGCTCAAGAAACACCATATATTTT

abundance: .
j_gene: TRBJ2-2
d_gene: .
v_gene: TRBV11-3
CDR3aa: CASELLQGTGELFF
CDR3nt: TGTGCCAGCGAATTACTTCAGGGGACCGGGGAGCTGTTTTTT

abundance: .
j_gene: TRBJ2-1
d_gene: TRBD1
v_gene: TRBV15
CDR3aa: CATSLGQGGNEQFF
CDR3nt: TGTGCCACGAGCCTCGGACAGGGAGGCAATGAGCAGTTCTTC

abundance: .
j_gene: TRBJ1-3
d_gene: .
v_gene: TRBV7-9
CDR3aa: CASSLGPQSSSGNTIYF
CDR3nt: TGTGCCAGCAGCTTAGGTCCCCAATCATCCTCTGGAAACACCATATATTTT

abundance: once
j_gene: TRBJ1-1
d_gene: .
v_gene: TRBV6-5
CDR3aa: CASSWGAEAFF
CDR3nt: TGTGCCAGCAGTTGGGGGGCTGAAGCTTTCTTT

abundance: .
j_gene: TRBJ2-1
d_gene: .
v_gene: TRBV5-5
CDR3aa: CASSFDGHEQFF
CDR3nt: TGTGCCAGCAGCTTCGACGGCCATGAGCAGTTCTTC

abundance: .
j_gene: TRBJ1-2
d_gene: TRBD1
v_gene: TRBV2
CDR3aa: CASSEGQGVNYGYTF
CDR3nt: TGTGCCAGCAGTGAGGGACAGGGGGTAAACTATGGCTACACCTTC

abundance: .
j_gene: TRBJ2-7
d_gene: TRBD2
v_gene: TRBV13
CDR3aa: CASSGNRGGGKQYF
CDR3nt: TGTGCCAGCTCCGGTAACCGGGGGGGCGGGAAGCAGTACTTC

abundance: .
j_gene: TRBJ1-1
d_gene: TRBD1
v_gene: TRBV2
CDR3aa: CASSGLTGRNTEAFF
CDR3nt: TGTGCCAGCAGTGGGTTGACAGGGCGGAACACTGAAGCTTTCTTT

abundance: .
j_gene: TRBJ2-5
d_gene: .
v_gene: TRBV5-1
CDR3aa: CASSSLGRDQTQYF
CDR3nt: TGCGCCAGCAGCTCCTTGGGTCGGGATCAGACCCAGTACTTC

abundance: .
j_gene: TRBJ1-3
d_gene: .
v_gene: TRBV6-5
CDR3aa: CASSTRGGNTIYF
CDR3nt: TGTGCCAGCAGTACCAGGGGAGGAAACACCATATATTTT

abundance: .
j_gene: TRBJ2-3
d_gene: TRBD1
v_gene: TRBV3-1/TRBV3-2
CDR3aa: CASPRQGATDTQYF
CDR3nt: TGTGCCAGCCCGCGACAGGGGGCCACAGATACGCAGTATTTT

abundance: .
j_gene: TRBJ1-6
d_gene: .
v_gene: TRBV4-3
CDR3aa: CASSQEEGIDSPLHF
CDR3nt: TGCGCCAGCAGCCAAGAAGAAGGGATAGATTCACCCCTCCACTTT

abundance: .
j_gene: TRBJ1-1
d_gene: TRBD1
v_gene: TRBV27
CDR3aa: CASSSRDRGRWDTEAFF
CDR3nt: TGTGCCAGCAGTTCCCGGGACAGGGGGCGCTGGGACACTGAAGCTTTCTTT

abundance: .
j_gene: TRBJ1-6
d_gene: TRBD1
v_gene: TRBV15
CDR3aa: CATSRDRGSNSPLHF
CDR3nt: TGTGCCACCAGCAGAGACAGGGGGTCGAATTCACCCCTCCACTTT

abundance: .
j_gene: TRBJ2-5
d_gene: .
v_gene: TRBV7-2
CDR3aa: CASSPRTDRETQYF
CDR3nt: TGTGCCAGCAGCCCCCGGACAGATCGAGAGACCCAGTACTTC

abundance: .
j_gene: TRBJ1-2
d_gene: TRBD1
v_gene: TRBV11-1
CDR3aa: CASSSPRQGAMGYTF
CDR3nt: TGTGCCAGCAGCTCCCCTCGACAGGGGGCAATGGGCTACACCTTC

abundance: .
j_gene: TRBJ2-3
d_gene: .
v_gene: TRBV7-8
CDR3aa: CASSLYSAGSTRTDTQYF
CDR3nt: TGTGCCAGCAGCTTATACTCTGCGGGGTCAACCCGCACAGATACGCAGTATTTT

abundance: .
j_gene: TRBJ2-5
d_gene: .
v_gene: TRBV18
CDR3aa: CASSRGAKETQYF
CDR3nt: TGTGCCAGCTCACGCGGGGCGAAAGAGACCCAGTACTTC

abundance: .
j_gene: TRBJ1-1
d_gene: TRBD1
v_gene: TRBV13
CDR3aa: CASRSGTGNTEAFF
CDR3nt: TGTGCCAGCAGATCCGGGACAGGGAACACTGAAGCTTTCTTT

abundance: .
j_gene: TRBJ2-2
d_gene: .
v_gene: TRBV9
CDR3aa: CASSDLQRTGELFF
CDR3nt: TGTGCCAGCAGCGACTTACAGCGGACCGGGGAGCTGTTTTTT

abundance: .
j_gene: TRBJ2-3
d_gene: TRBD2
v_gene: TRBV10-3
CDR3aa: CAISGAIAGERTDTQYF
CDR3nt: TGTGCCATCAGTGGCGCGATAGCGGGGGAGCGCACAGATACGCAGTATTTT

abundance: .
j_gene: TRBJ2-1
d_gene: .
v_gene: TRBV18
CDR3aa: CASSPGGTIDEQFF
CDR3nt: TGTGCCAGCTCACCAGGAGGGACCATTGATGAGCAGTTCTTC

abundance: .
j_gene: TRBJ1-4
d_gene: TRBD1
v_gene: TRBV7-2
CDR3aa: CASSLGQGLNEKLFF
CDR3nt: TGTGCCAGCAGCTTAGGACAGGGGCTTAATGAAAAACTGTTTTTT

abundance: once
j_gene: TRBJ2-2
d_gene: .
v_gene: TRBV7-2
CDR3aa: CASSLGGAETGELFF
CDR3nt: TGTGCCAGCAGCTTAGGGGGGGCGGAAACCGGGGAGCTGTTTTTT

abundance: .
j_gene: TRBJ2-7
d_gene: .
v_gene: TRBV15
CDR3aa: CATSRRGISYEQYF
CDR3nt: TGTGCCACCAGCAGACGGGGGATTTCCTACGAGCAGTACTTC

abundance: .
j_gene: TRBJ2-7
d_gene: TRBD1
v_gene: TRBV3-1/TRBV3-2
CDR3aa: CASSGDRVPYEQYF
CDR3nt: TGTGCCAGCAGCGGAGACAGGGTCCCTTACGAGCAGTACTTC

abundance: .
j_gene: TRBJ1-4
d_gene: .
v_gene: TRBV6-5
CDR3aa: CASSQGSEEKLFF
CDR3nt: TGTGCCAGCAGTCAGGGGAGTGAGGAAAAACTGTTTTTT

abundance: .
j_gene: TRBJ1-1
d_gene: TRBD1
v_gene: TRBV27
CDR3aa: CASSDVQGPGNTEAFF
CDR3nt: TGTGCCAGCAGTGACGTACAGGGGCCGGGAAACACTGAAGCTTTCTTT

abundance: .
j_gene: TRBJ1-2
d_gene: .
v_gene: TRBV7-2
CDR3aa: CASSLAGQGGYGYTF
CDR3nt: TGTGCCAGCAGCTTAGCGGGCCAGGGAGGCTATGGCTACACCTTC

abundance: .
j_gene: TRBJ2-5
d_gene: .
v_gene: TRBV11-2
CDR3aa: CASSLIIDTGQETQYF
CDR3nt: TGTGCCAGCAGCTTAATAATAGATACAGGCCAAGAGACCCAGTACTTC

abundance: .
j_gene: TRBJ1-1
d_gene: .
v_gene: TRBV5-5
CDR3aa: CASSLAVIADTEAFF
CDR3nt: TGTGCCAGCAGCTTGGCCGTGATCGCCGACACTGAAGCTTTCTTT

abundance: .
j_gene: TRBJ2-7
d_gene: .
v_gene: TRBV15
CDR3aa: CLGTYYEQYF
CDR3nt: TGTCTCGGGACTTACTACGAGCAGTACTTC

abundance: .
j_gene: TRBJ2-1
d_gene: .
v_gene: TRBV10-2
CDR3aa: CASSEHLYEQFF
CDR3nt: TGCGCCAGCAGTGAGCATCTCTACGAGCAGTTCTTC

abundance: .
j_gene: TRBJ2-3
d_gene: .
v_gene: TRBV7-9
CDR3aa: CASSLVSTSTDTQYF
CDR3nt: TGTGCCAGCAGCTTAGTTTCGACTAGCACAGATACGCAGTATTTT

abundance: .
j_gene: TRBJ2-2
d_gene: TRBD1
v_gene: TRBV19
CDR3aa: CASSIRQGTRIYPNTGELFF
CDR3nt: TGTGCCAGTAGTATTAGACAGGGAACCCGAATCTACCCGAACACCGGGGAGCTGTTTTTT

abundance: .
j_gene: TRBJ2-7
d_gene: .
v_gene: TRBV19
CDR3aa: CASSITQGSYEQYF
CDR3nt: TGTGCCAGTAGTATAACACAGGGCTCCTACGAGCAGTACTTC

abundance: .
j_gene: TRBJ2-5
d_gene: .
v_gene: TRBV5-8
CDR3aa: CASAPSPSETQYF
CDR3nt: TGTGCCAGCGCTCCGTCACCCTCGGAGACCCAGTACTTC

abundance: .
j_gene: TRBJ1-5
d_gene: .
v_gene: TRBV10-3
CDR3aa: CAISDYREVGQPQHF
CDR3nt: TGTGCCATCAGTGACTACCGGGAAGTTGGTCAGCCCCAGCATTTT

abundance: .
j_gene: TRBJ1-2
d_gene: TRBD1
v_gene: TRBV10-3
CDR3aa: CAIRRDRGNYGYTF
CDR3nt: TGTGCCATCAGGCGGGACAGGGGTAACTATGGCTACACCTTC

abundance: .
j_gene: TRBJ2-1
d_gene: .
v_gene: TRBV29-1
CDR3aa: CSVEGQGRGNEQFF
CDR3nt: TGCAGCGTTGAGGGTCAGGGCCGAGGAAATGAGCAGTTCTTC

abundance: .
j_gene: TRBJ2-7
d_gene: .
v_gene: TRBV11-2
CDR3aa: CASSWGVRIGLYEQYF
CDR3nt: TGTGCCAGCAGCTGGGGTGTCAGGATAGGGCTTTACGAGCAGTACTTC

abundance: .
j_gene: TRBJ2-7
d_gene: TRBD1
v_gene: TRBV23-1
CDR3aa: CASRQGTGASYEQYF
CDR3nt: TGCGCCAGCAGACAAGGGACAGGGGCCTCCTACGAGCAGTACTTC

abundance: .
j_gene: TRBJ1-5
d_gene: .
v_gene: TRBV5-1
CDR3aa: CASRPGTENNQPQHF
CDR3nt: TGCGCCAGCCGGCCCGGGACGGAAAACAATCAGCCCCAGCATTTT

abundance: .
j_gene: TRBJ2-7
d_gene: TRBD1
v_gene: TRBV15
CDR3aa: CATSRGRQGGHEQYF
CDR3nt: TGTGCCACCAGCAGAGGTCGACAGGGTGGCCACGAGCAGTACTTC

abundance: .
j_gene: TRBJ2-1
d_gene: .
v_gene: TRBV7-6
CDR3aa: CASSSGLTNEQFF
CDR3nt: TGTGCCAGCAGCTCCGGACTAACCAATGAGCAGTTCTTC

abundance: .
j_gene: TRBJ2-1
d_gene: .
v_gene: TRBV3-1/TRBV3-2
CDR3aa: CASSQTRDEQFF
CDR3nt: TGTGCCAGCAGCCAGACCCGGGATGAGCAGTTCTTC

abundance: .
j_gene: TRBJ1-1
d_gene: .
v_gene: TRBV10-2
CDR3aa: CASSESNGRGAFF
CDR3nt: TGCGCCAGCAGTGAGTCGAACGGGAGGGGAGCTTTCTTT

abundance: .
j_gene: TRBJ1-3
d_gene: .
v_gene: TRBV20-1
CDR3aa: CSAETGDTIYF
CDR3nt: TGCAGTGCGGAAACGGGTGACACCATATATTTT

abundance: .
j_gene: TRBJ2-7
d_gene: TRBD1
v_gene: TRBV5-4
CDR3aa: CASSLEPGQGHEQYF
CDR3nt: TGTGCCAGCAGCTTGGAACCGGGACAGGGACACGAGCAGTACTTC

abundance: .
j_gene: TRBJ2-2
d_gene: TRBD1
v_gene: TRBV6-5
CDR3aa: CASRRTGLGSGELFF
CDR3nt: TGTGCCAGCAGACGGACAGGGTTGGGATCCGGGGAGCTGTTTTTT